A single sample is the source of the 26 T cell receptor beta chains below, sequenced in a study of T cell repertoires in cytomegalovirus infection. TCRdb fed the reads into MiXCR, producing one record per CDR3 protein. The data hold 600,000 to 800,000 distinct CDR3 sequences, with around 24% observed a single time. Sequenced material: CD8+ T cells from PBMCs. The receptors shown here come from a human donor in good health (CMV status not recorded). Some clones in this sample may be carry-over from other donors' samples.

A few counts support this clonotype. This rearrangement joins TRBV28 to TRBJ2-1, with 8 nucleotides matching TRBD1. Trimming cost V 6 bases and J 4 bases; bases outside gene matches: 11. The germline V gene encodes CDR1 MDHEN and CDR2 SYDVKM. The CDR3 is 16 residues long. The CDR3 DNA sequence: TGTGCCAGCAGCCCCAGGCAGGGGGCCCCGTACAATGAGCAGTTCTTC. It yields the protein CASSPRQGAPYNEQFF.

This clonotype was counted at least ten times. The rearrangement links TRBV12-3 or TRBV12-4 to TRBJ2-3; D gene uncertain. This CDR3 has 15 residues. Trimming left V 5 bases short and J 6 bases short, with 18 bases between. The CDR3 region has the DNA TGTGCCAGCAGTCCCCCGACCAGCCCCCCTGATACGCAGTATTTT. Its protein product is CASSPPTSPPDTQYF.

This chain uses TRBV20-1 with TRBJ2-1; D gene uncertain. V was trimmed by 5 bases and J by 1 base, leaving 9 bases between them. This CDR3 has 13 amino acids. Germline V gene data show CDR1 as DFQATT and CDR2 as SNEGSKA (reference sequence). CDR3: CSASRVSYNEQFF. The CDR3 coding sequence is TGCAGTGCTTCTAGGGTTTCCTACAATGAGCAGTTCTTC.

Regarding this clonotype: Being one base from a much bigger clone, this may be a read error. The chain links TRBV7-2 to TRBJ2-3; TRBD2 aligns across 10 bases. CDR3 length: 15 amino acids. Germline V gives CDR1 SGHTA, CDR2 FQGNSA. The CDR3 DNA is TGTGTCAGCAGCTTTCTAGCGGGGGCGGCAGATACGCAGTATTTT. Amino acid sequence: CVSSFLAGAADTQYF.

This chain uses TRBV7-9 with TRBJ1-1, with TRBD1 as a possible D gene (6 bases). V lost 3 bases, J lost 5 bases, and 16 bases lay in between. CDR3 length equals 15 residues. Germline values: CDR1 SEHNR, CDR2 FQNEAQ (reference sequence). The CDR3 is CASSFGGTIWTEAFF. CDR3 coding DNA: TGTGCCAGCAGCTTTGGGGGCACCATTTGGACTGAAGCTTTCTTT.

This clonotype was picked up many times. The CDR3 nucleotides read TGTGCCAGCAGCTTAAAAGACACGAACACTGAAGCTTTCTTT. Translated, it gives CASSLKDTNTEAFF. V usage is TRBV7-6 and J usage is TRBJ1-1; no reliable D call. Trimming pared 2 bases from V and 1 base from J, leaving 8 bases between. The CDR3 is 14 amino acids. Germline CDR1 and CDR2: SGHVS and FNYEAQ.

This clonotype was detected many times. The chain recombines TRBV7-2 with TRBJ1-3; weak D call: TRBD1 (5 bases). Per germline, CDR1 SGHTA and CDR2 FQGNSA. This CDR3 is 18 amino acids long. V lost 5 bases, J lost 4 bases, and 24 bases lay in between. The CDR3 DNA is TGTGCCAGCAGCGTTCCCCGGGACCTCTCACGGCGCGGAAACACCATATATTTT. Protein sequence: CASSVPRDLSRRGNTIYF.

This clonotype was seen a few times. This rearrangement joins TRBV11-2 to TRBJ2-3; D is perhaps TRBD1 or TRBD2 (5 bases each). Germline CDR1 and CDR2: SGHAT and FQNNGV. This CDR3 has 18 residues. V dropped 0 bases and J dropped 1 base, with 17 bases sitting between them. The CDR3 DNA reads as TGTGCCAGCAGCTTAGATTTTTGGGCAGGGAGCGGCACAGATACGCAGTATTTT. Translated: CASSLDFWAGSGTDTQYF.

This clonotype was seen ten or more times. The gene calls are TRBV6-2 or TRBV6-3 and TRBJ2-1, with D perhaps assigned TRBD1 or TRBD2 (6 bases each). CDR1 MNHEY and CDR2 SVGEGT come from the germline V gene. Trimming took off 2 bases at V and 3 bases at J, with 11 bases between the two ends. This CDR3 spans 15 amino acids. The CDR3 nucleotides are TGTGCCAGCAGTTACGAGGGGGGTCGCTACAATGAGCAGTTCTTC. Amino acids: CASSYEGGRYNEQFF.

Note on this clonotype: Since a much larger clone is just one base distant, this may be a read error. The V and J genes are TRBV6-1 and TRBJ2-2, with 7 bases identical to TRBD2. Trimming took 10 bases from V and 2 from J; bases not matched to a gene: 13. CDR1 is MNHNS and CDR2 is SASEGT in the germline V gene. The CDR3 sequence is 16 residues long. CDR3 amino acids: CATNWNGGGNTGELFF. In DNA, the CDR3 is TGTGCCACCAACTGGAATGGGGGGGGAAACACCGGGGAGCTGTTTTTT.

The sample holds a few counts of this clonotype. This rearrangement joins TRBV20-1 to TRBJ1-5; D is perhaps TRBD1 (5 bases). This CDR3 is 14 amino acids long. From germline, CDR1 is DFQATT and CDR2 SNEGSKA (reference sequence). With 6 bases removed from V and 5 bases from J, the gap between germline ends came to 17 bases. CDR3: CSAMRQYHYQPQHF. The CDR3 DNA reads TGCAGTGCGATGCGACAGTACCACTATCAGCCCCAGCATTTT.

This clonotype was counted between two and nine times. This chain's CDR3 is CASSSRTGEYYEQYV. CDR3 DNA sequence: TGTGCCAGCAGTTCCAGGACGGGGGAGTACTACGAGCAGTACGTC. The chain carries TRBV28 and TRBJ2-7, with D perhaps TRBD2 (6 bases). Trimming stripped 4 bases from V and 3 bases from J, with 16 bases between. The CDR3 runs 15 residues. Germline CDR1 and CDR2: MDHEN and SYDVKM.

This chain links TRBV6-1 with TRBJ2-5; D is undetermined. The CDR3 runs to 16 residues. Germline V CDR1 and CDR2: MNHNS, SASEGT. The ends were cut back, 1 base at V and 1 base at J, with 13 bases in the middle. The CDR3 DNA follows: TGTGCCAGCAGTGAAGATCAAGGCAGAATCCAAGAGACCCAGTACTTC. Amino acid sequence: CASSEDQGRIQETQYF.

Turning to this clonotype: This could be a read error, since a much larger clone is one nucleotide away. V gene TRBV7-4 combines with J gene TRBJ2-3, with TRBD1 matching over 9 bases. With 4 bases clipped from V and 2 bases from J, the junction kept 16 bases outside the gene matches. Germline lookup yields CDR1 SGHVT and CDR2 SQSDAQ. The CDR3 has 19 amino acids. CDR3 nucleotide sequence: TGTGCCAGCAGCTATCCGGGACAGGGAATTCCCCCACCCACAGATACGCAGTATTTT. This gives the protein CASSYPGQGIPPPTDTQYF.

Of note for this clonotype: A read error is possible here, since a much larger clone lies one base away. The genes are TRBV7-9 and TRBJ2-1; tentatively, D is TRBD2 (7 bases). CDR3 length: 12 amino acids. The germline V gene has CDR1 SEHNR and CDR2 FQNEAQ (reference sequence). The CDR3 region is CANSPGGPEQFF. The DNA for the CDR3 is TGTGCCAACAGCCCCGGGGGGCCAGAGCAGTTCTTC. The variable domain in full, completed from reference TRBV7-9 and TRBJ2-1, reads DTGVSQNPRHKITKRGQNVTFRCDPISEHNRLYWYRQTLGQGPEFLTYFQNEAQLEKSRLLSDRFSAERPKGSFSTLEIQRTEQGDSAMYLCANSPGGPEQFFGPGTRLTVL.

The genes are TRBV20-1 and TRBJ1-6, with 7 bases identical to TRBD1. The CDR3 runs 15 residues. Germline assignment: CDR1 DFQATT and CDR2 SNEGSKA (reference sequence). V was pared by 6 bases and J by 7 bases, with 12 bases of the junction left unmatched. The CDR3 loop is CSARQGEGRNSPLHF. The CDR3 DNA reads as TGCAGTGCCAGACAGGGCGAGGGTCGGAATTCACCCCTCCACTTT.

This clonotype was observed at least ten times. The chain recombines TRBV7-3 with TRBJ2-1, with a weak D call TRBD2 (5 bases). Germline-derived CDR1 and CDR2 are SGHTA and FQGTGA. This CDR3 comprises 13 residues. The V end lost 2 bases, the J end lost 10 bases, and 12 bases lay between the germline ends. This chain's CDR3 is CASSLAATGEQFF. CDR3 coding DNA: TGTGCCAGCAGCTTAGCCGCTACGGGAGAGCAGTTCTTC.

The rearrangement links TRBV14 to TRBJ2-7; 11 bases fit TRBD2. The CDR3 is 15 amino acids. V trimming: 4 bases; J trimming: 2 bases; junction bases outside the gene matches: 4. The V gene's germline CDR1 is SGHDN and CDR2 FVKESK. The CDR3 is CASSPGTSGPYEQYF. In DNA, the CDR3 is TGTGCCAGCAGCCCCGGGACTAGCGGCCCCTACGAGCAGTACTTC.

The chain links TRBV20-1 to TRBJ2-7; D ambiguous. Germline assignment: CDR1 DFQATT and CDR2 SNEGSKA (reference sequence). CDR3 length equals 14 residues. The V gene lost 2 bases and the J gene lost 2 bases, with 13 bases spanning the gap. CDR3 sequence: CSARSRESAYEQYF. The CDR3 nucleotides read TGCAGTGCTAGAAGCAGAGAATCAGCCTACGAGCAGTACTTC.

This clonotype was seen a single time. The rearrangement uses TRBV7-2 and TRBJ1-1, with 7 bases identical to TRBD1. V was clipped by 8 bases and J by 11 bases; unmatched bases: 8. From germline, CDR1 is SGHTA and CDR2 FQGNSA. The CDR3 loop spans 11 amino acids. The CDR3 region is CASGDDRVAFF. The CDR3 bases are TGTGCCAGCGGGGATGACAGGGTGGCTTTCTTT.

This chain links TRBV10-3 with TRBJ2-5, with TRBD1 as a possible D gene (6 bases). Trimming cost V 4 bases and J 5 bases, with 17 bases left between them. Germline-derived CDR1 and CDR2 are ENHRY and SYGVKD. This CDR3 has 15 amino acids. Here the CDR3 reads CAISAPDSGSETQYF. DNA for the CDR3: TGTGCCATCAGTGCGCCGGACAGTGGGTCCGAGACCCAGTACTTC.

This clonotype was seen only once. This chain joins TRBV7-3 and TRBJ2-1; D ambiguous. The germline V and J ends were trimmed by 2 bases and 4 bases, with 12 bases remaining between them. The germline V gene encodes CDR1 SGHTA and CDR2 FQGTGA. The CDR3 consists of 15 residues. CDR3 nucleotide sequence: TGTGCCAGCAGCTTAGTAGTGCGGATGTACAATGAGCAGTTCTTC. Amino acids: CASSLVVRMYNEQFF.

A remark on this clonotype: A much larger clone differs by one base, so this may be a read error. This sequence joins TRBV7-2 and TRBJ1-1, with D hard to call. CDR3 length: 12 residues. Per germline, CDR1 SGHTA and CDR2 FQGNSA. The CDR3 sequence is CANSSGRGPAFF. The CDR3, as DNA: TGTGCCAACAGCTCGGGTCGTGGGCCAGCTTTCTTT. Filled out from reference TRBV7-2 and TRBJ1-1, the complete variable domain reads GAGVSQSPSNKVTEKGKDVELRCDPISGHTALYWYRQSLGQGLEFLIYFQGNSAPDKSGLPSDRFSAERTGGSVSTLTIQRTQQEDSAVYLCANSSGRGPAFFGQGTRLTVV.

This clonotype has a handful of counts. The J gene is TRBJ2-5, the V gene TRBV6-1; TRBD1 matches at 7 bases. Trimming removed 2 bases from V and 2 bases from J; junction bases left unmatched: 2. The CDR3 contains 14 residues. Germline V gene data show CDR1 as MNHNS and CDR2 as SASEGT. The CDR3 nucleotides read TGTGCCAGCAGTGAACCGGGACAGCAAGAGACCCAGTACTTC. Translated, it gives CASSEPGQQETQYF.

J is TRBJ1-2 and V is TRBV10-3, with D uncertain. This CDR3 spans 11 amino acids. The V and J ends lost 6 bases and 3 bases respectively, with 5 bases between them. The germline V gene has CDR1 ENHRY and CDR2 SYGVKD. The CDR3 is CAIREDYGYTF. CDR3 bases: TGTGCCATCAGGGAGGACTATGGCTACACCTTC.

The chain couples TRBV25-1 to TRBJ2-1; no firm D call. Trimming shortened V by 2 bases and J by 3 bases, and 20 bases separated the two germline ends. CDR1 MGHDK and CDR2 SYGVNS come from the germline V gene. The CDR3 runs 18 residues. CDR3 coding DNA: TGTGCCAGCAGTGAAGTGGAGAAAGGAGAAGGCAACTACAATGAGCAGTTCTTC. This gives the protein CASSEVEKGEGNYNEQFF.